The 2 T cell receptor beta chains below all came from one sample that was sequenced in a study of blood T cell repertoires in COVID-19 (dated by TCRdb to about 2020). Library preparation was by the immunoSEQ multiplex PCR assay. This immuneACCESS table, as held by TCRdb, lists in-frame sequences with V and J called but not all clones. Of the missing ones, under half trace to an unresolved V gene in checked studies; the others have no known cause. In all, the sample holds roughly 220,000 clones, and 70% to 85% of those were seen once. Roughly 1.3% of the sample is in the top ten clones. Sequences were obtained from PBMCs or T cells enriched from blood (not recorded which). These receptors were collected from a woman between 40 and 50 years old with acute COVID-19.

This sequence joins TRBV7-9 and TRBJ2-3, with 10 positions matching TRBD2. The germline gives CDR1 SEHNR, CDR2 FQNEAQ (reference sequence). After removal of 1 base from V and 2 bases from J, the junction contained 9 bases not matched to a gene. The CDR3 runs to 18 residues. CDR3: CASSLDRWTSGDTDTQYF. DNA of the CDR3: TGTGCCAGCAGCTTAGACCGGTGGACTAGCGGCGACACAGATACGCAGTATTTT. Based on the CDR3 plus reference TRBV7-9 and TRBJ2-3, the full variable domain is DTGVSQNPRHKITKRGQNVTFRCDPISEHNRLYWYRQTLGQGPEFLTYFQNEAQLEKSRLLSDRFSAERPKGSFSTLEIQRTEQGDSAMYLCASSLDRWTSGDTDTQYFGPGTRLTVL.

V usage is TRBV7-8 and J usage is TRBJ2-7; 11 bases align to TRBD1. V trimming: 3 bases; J trimming: 1 base; junction bases outside the gene matches: 2. CDR1 SGHVS and CDR2 FQNEAQ come from the germline V gene. This CDR3 region has 15 residues. The CDR3 sequence: CASSLGQGESYEQYF. The CDR3 DNA reads TGTGCCAGCAGCTTGGGACAGGGGGAATCCTACGAGCAGTACTTC.